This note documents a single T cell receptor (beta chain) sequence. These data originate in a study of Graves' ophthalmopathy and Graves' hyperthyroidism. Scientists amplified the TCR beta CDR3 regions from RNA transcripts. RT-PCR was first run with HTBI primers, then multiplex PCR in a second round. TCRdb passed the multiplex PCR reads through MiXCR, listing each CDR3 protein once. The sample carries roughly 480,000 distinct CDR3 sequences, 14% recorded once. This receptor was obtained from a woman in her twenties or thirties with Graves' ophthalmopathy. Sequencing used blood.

CDR3 amino acids: CASSVGLEDIQYF. The CDR3 DNA reads TGTGCCAGCAGCGTGGGACTAGAGGACATTCAGTACTTC. This chain uses TRBV7-3 with TRBJ2-4; 8 nucleotides align to TRBD2. J was trimmed by 8 bases and V by 5 bases; bases with no gene match: 5. Germline V CDR1 and CDR2: SGHTA, FQGTGA. The CDR3 is 13 residues long.